The clone carrying this T cell receptor (beta chain) has just a few counts. The antigen remains unidentified. Reverse transcribed after extraction, RNA yielded cDNA as the sequencing template. Libraries were prepared by immunoSEQ multiplex PCR; TCRdb keeps only in-frame clonotypes and omits some of them. The sample shows about 110,000 clones, less than 75% of them seen only once. This specimen comes from a study of CD8+ T cells in alopecia areata. Study-wide background: Tofacitinib treatment spanned 6 to 18 months, with 6 months off drug afterward. Treated patients received severity scores based on the percentage of scalp area affected.

The CDR3 extends over 17 amino acids. Per the germline V gene, CDR1 is MNHEY and CDR2 is SMNVEV (reference sequence). Trimming took off 5 bases at V and 4 bases at J, with 22 bases between the two ends. Findings and caveats of the study: Especially in alopecia totalis/universalis, lesional scalp showed greater clonality than normal scalp did.

Treatment of the sample: oral pan-JAK inhibitor, 5-10 mg twice daily. Peripheral blood samples and lesional scalp punch biopsies were obtained from alopecia areata patients. The clonotype comes from a human donor with alopecia areata. The sample here was CD8+ T cells sorted from blood, taken at week 24, from a patient treated with tofacitinib. This chain connects TRBV27 to TRBJ2-3; tentative D call: TRBD2 (7 bases). This CDR3 is CASSHLVGGAGADTQYF. CDR3 DNA sequence: TGTGCCAGCAGTCACCTCGTGGGGGGGGCGGGGGCAGATACGCAGTATTTT.